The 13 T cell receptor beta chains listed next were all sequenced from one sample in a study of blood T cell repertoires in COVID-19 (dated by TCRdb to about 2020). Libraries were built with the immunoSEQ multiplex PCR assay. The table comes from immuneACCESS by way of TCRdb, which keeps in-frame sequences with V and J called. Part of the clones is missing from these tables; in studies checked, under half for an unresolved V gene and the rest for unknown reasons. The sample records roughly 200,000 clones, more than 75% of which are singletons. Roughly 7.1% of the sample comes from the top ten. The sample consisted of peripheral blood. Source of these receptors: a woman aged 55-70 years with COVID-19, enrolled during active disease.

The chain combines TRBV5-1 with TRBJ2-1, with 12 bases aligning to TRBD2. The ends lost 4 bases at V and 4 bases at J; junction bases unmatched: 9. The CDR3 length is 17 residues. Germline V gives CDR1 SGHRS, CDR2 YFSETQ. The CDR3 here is CASSPGAGTSGYNEQFF. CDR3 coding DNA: TGCGCCAGCAGCCCGGGGGCGGGGACTAGCGGGTACAATGAGCAGTTCTTC.

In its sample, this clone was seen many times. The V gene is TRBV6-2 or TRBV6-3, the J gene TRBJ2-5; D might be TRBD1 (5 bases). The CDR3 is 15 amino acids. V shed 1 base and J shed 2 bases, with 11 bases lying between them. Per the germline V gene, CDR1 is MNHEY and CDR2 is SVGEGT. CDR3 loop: CASSYWGKGQETQYF. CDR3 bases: TGTGCCAGCAGTTACTGGGGAAAGGGGCAAGAGACCCAGTACTTC.

CDR3 in amino acids: CASSQDSEGALAFF. CDR3 bases: TGTGCCAGCAGCCAAGATAGTGAGGGGGCACTTGCTTTCTTT. The chain uses TRBV3-1 (or the pseudogene TRBV3-2) and TRBJ1-1; 7 nucleotides match TRBD1. The length of the CDR3 is 14 residues. V was clipped by 0 bases and J by 11 bases; unmatched bases: 9. Germline lookup yields CDR1 LGHDT and CDR2 YNNKEL (reference sequence).

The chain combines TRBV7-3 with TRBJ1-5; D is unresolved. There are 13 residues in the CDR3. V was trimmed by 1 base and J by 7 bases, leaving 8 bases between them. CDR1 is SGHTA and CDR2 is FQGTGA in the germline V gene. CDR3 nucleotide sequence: TGTGCCAGCAGCTTAAGTCCTTCGCAGCCCCAGCATTTT. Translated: CASSLSPSQPQHF.

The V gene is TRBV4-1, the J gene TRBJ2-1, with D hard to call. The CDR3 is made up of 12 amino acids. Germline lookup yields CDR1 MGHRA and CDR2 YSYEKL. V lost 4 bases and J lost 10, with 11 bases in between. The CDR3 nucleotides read TGCGCCAGCAGCCCCGACTCCTTGGAGCAGTTCTTC. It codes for CASSPDSLEQFF.

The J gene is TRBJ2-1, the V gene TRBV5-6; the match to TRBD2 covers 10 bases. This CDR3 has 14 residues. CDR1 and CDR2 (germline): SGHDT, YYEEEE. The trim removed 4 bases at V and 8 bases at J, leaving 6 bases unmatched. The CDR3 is CASSKSSGSHEQFF. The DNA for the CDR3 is TGTGCCAGCAGCAAGTCTAGCGGGAGCCATGAGCAGTTCTTC.

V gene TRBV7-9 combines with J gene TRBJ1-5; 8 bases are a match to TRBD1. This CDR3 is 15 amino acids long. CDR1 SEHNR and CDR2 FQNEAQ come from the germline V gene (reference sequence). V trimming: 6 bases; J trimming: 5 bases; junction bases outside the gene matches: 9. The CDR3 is CASSLTGEAHQPQHF. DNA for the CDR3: TGTGCCAGCAGTTTGACAGGGGAAGCACATCAGCCCCAGCATTTT.

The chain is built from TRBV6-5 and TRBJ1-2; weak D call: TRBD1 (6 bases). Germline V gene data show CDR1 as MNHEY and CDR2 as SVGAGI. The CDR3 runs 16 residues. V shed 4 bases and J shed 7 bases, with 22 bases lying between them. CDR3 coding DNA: TGTGCCAGCAGTTCGCTCCTAGGGGCCCTCAGGGGTGGCTACACCTTC. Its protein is CASSSLLGALRGGYTF.

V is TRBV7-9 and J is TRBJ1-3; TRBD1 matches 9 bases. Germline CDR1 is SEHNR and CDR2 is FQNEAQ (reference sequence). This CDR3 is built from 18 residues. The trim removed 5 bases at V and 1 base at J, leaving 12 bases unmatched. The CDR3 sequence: CASSPYLGDRVSGNTIYF. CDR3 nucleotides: TGTGCCAGCAGCCCATACCTAGGGGACAGGGTGTCTGGAAACACCATATATTTT. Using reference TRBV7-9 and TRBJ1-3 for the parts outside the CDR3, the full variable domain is DTGVSQNPRHKITKRGQNVTFRCDPISEHNRLYWYRQTLGQGPEFLTYFQNEAQLEKSRLLSDRFSAERPKGSFSTLEIQRTEQGDSAMYLCASSPYLGDRVSGNTIYFGEGSWLTVV.

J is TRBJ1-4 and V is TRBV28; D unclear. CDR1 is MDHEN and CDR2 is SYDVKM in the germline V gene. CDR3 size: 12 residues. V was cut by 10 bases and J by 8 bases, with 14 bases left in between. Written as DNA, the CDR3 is TGTGCCACCCAAGGACTCGGCGAAAAACTGTTTTTT. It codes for CATQGLGEKLFF.

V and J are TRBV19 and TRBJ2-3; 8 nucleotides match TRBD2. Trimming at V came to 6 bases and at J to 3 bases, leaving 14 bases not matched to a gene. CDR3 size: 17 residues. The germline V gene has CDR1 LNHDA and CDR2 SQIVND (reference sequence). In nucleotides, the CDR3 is TGTGCCAGTAGCCCCTACCGCGGGGGGTTTGGGACAGATACGCAGTATTTT. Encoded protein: CASSPYRGGFGTDTQYF.

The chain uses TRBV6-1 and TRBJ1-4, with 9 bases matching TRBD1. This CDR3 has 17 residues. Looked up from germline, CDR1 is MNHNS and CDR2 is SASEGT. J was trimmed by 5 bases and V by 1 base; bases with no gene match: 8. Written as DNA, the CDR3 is TGTGCCAGCAGTGAAGGGGTTACCGGGACAGGGAATGAAAAACTGTTTTTT. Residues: CASSEGVTGTGNEKLFF.

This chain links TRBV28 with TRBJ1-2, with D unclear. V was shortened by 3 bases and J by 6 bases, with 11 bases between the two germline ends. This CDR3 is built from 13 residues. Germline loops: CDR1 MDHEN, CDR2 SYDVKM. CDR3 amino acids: CASSLPEPHGYTF. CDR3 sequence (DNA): TGTGCCAGCAGTTTGCCGGAGCCTCATGGCTACACCTTC.